The entry that follows covers one TCR beta chain sequence. Antigen: not known. This entry is derived from a study of shared clonotypes between healthy human individuals. The study's findings and limits: Despite large depth, rarefaction showed incomplete sorted-subset sequencing.

V was pared by 4 bases and J by 3 bases, with 5 bases of the junction left unmatched. Germline CDR1 reads SGHTA; CDR2 reads FQGNSA. The CDR3 is 14 residues long. Here immunoSEQ multiplex PCR was the method, and the copy in TCRdb shows in-frame clones only, minus some. The table shows roughly 2.2 million clones, with roughly 90% occurring only once. The sequencing sample was made of naive CD4+ T cells from PBMCs. Subset of the sample: CD45RA+ positively selected. V usage is TRBV7-2 and J usage is TRBJ2-7, with 8 bases aligning to TRBD1. The TCR originated in a man between 18 and 35 years old in good health. Some clones in this sample may be carry-over from other donors' samples. In DNA form, the CDR3 reads TGTGCCAGCAGCTGGGACAGGCCGCACTACGAGCAGTACTTC. Encoded protein: CASSWDRPHYEQYF.